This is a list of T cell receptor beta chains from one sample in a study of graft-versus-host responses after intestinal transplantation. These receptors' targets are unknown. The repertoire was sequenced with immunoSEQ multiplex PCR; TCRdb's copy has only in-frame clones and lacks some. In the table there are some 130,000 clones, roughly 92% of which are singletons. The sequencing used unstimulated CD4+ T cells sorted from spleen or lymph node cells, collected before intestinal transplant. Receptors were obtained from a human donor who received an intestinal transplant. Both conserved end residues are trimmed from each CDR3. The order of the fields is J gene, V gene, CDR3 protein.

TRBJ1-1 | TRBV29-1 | SVENGRQTMNTEAF
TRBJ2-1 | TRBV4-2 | ASSQVPGGQENEQF
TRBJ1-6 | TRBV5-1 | ASSLGIQSSYNSPLH
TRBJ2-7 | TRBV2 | ASSEGRGPQPYEQY
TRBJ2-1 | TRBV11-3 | ASSLGLAEDNEQF
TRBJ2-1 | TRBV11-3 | ASSLLRGSNEQF
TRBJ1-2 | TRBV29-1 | SVGAGVANYGYT
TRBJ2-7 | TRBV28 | ASSLAGAYEQY
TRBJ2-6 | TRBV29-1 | SVVRSGANVLT
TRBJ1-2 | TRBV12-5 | ASGLRWGDYT
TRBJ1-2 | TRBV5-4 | ASSTKTGHYGYT
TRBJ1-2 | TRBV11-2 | ASSSPRGSGGYT
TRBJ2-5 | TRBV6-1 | ASSDLGTSGKETQY
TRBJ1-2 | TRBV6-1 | ASRVDRTYGYT
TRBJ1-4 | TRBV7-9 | ASSFEGNEKLF
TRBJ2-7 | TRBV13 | ASSLGGPFPYEQY
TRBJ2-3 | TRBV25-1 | ASSLTGGTDTQY
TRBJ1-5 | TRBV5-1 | ASSRRVSILSAQH
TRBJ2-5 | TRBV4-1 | ASSQEGLPKRPQY
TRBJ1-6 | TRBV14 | ASSQDGYSPLH
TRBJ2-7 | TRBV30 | AWSRQVGGEQY
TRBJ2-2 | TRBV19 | ATLGQGLRANTGELF
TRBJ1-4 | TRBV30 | AWGRTNEKLF
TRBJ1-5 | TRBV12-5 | ASGSEGGTIPQH
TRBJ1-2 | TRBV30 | AGPTSYGYT
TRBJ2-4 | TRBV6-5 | ASSSGTGINIQY
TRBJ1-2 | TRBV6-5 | ASSLDGYYGYT
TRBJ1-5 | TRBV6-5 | ASSPYPAGPQH
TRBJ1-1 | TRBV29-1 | SVVRTHTEAF
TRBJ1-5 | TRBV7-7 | ASSLIVRQGRAKDQPQH
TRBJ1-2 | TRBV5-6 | ASSFYRRRNYGYT
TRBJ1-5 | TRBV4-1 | ASSQISKTGGPQH
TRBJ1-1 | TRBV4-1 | ASSQVPRNTEAF
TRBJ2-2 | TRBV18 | ASSPPSEGPGELF
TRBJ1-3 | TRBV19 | ASSIDQGHTGNTIY
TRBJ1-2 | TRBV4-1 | ASSYTQGASYYGYT
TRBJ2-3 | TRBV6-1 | ASSARGADTQY
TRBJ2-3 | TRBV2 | ASSERGTSDTQY
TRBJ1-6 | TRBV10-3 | AISEYLGQGESPLH
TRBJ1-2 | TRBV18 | ASSSLRETGGYT
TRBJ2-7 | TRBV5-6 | ASSSDSPYEQY
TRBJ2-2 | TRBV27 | ASSVTGGGELF
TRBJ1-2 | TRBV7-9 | ASSLSRSNYGYT
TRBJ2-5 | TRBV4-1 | ASSQVRGGQTQY
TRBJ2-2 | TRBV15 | ATSIPPGRGMGELF
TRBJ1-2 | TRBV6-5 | ASSPTGSYGYT
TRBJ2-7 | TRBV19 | ASSAGTNSYEQY
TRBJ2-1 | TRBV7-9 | ASSAGGNEQF
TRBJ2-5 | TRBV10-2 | ASSEGRNSYQETQY
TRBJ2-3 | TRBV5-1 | ASRTQLSATDTQY
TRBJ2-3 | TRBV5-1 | ASMRPGVGIDTQY
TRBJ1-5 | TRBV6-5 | ASSKGQGSNQPQH
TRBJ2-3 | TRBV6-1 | ASSAVGGGGTDTQY
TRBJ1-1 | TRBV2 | ASSRVDTEAF
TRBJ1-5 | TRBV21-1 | ASSKVEGLGNQPQH
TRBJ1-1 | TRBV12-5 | ASGFRAGTGDTEAF